This T cell receptor (beta chain) was documented in a study of blood T cell repertoires in COVID-19. In the study overall: Acute and convalescent COVID-19 specimens originated in the United States, Italy and Spain. PBMCs, B-cell-depleted T cells, or T cells provided the cDNA or gDNA that made up the material.

Generated by immunoSEQ multiplex PCR, the TCRdb table keeps only in-frame clones and is missing some. This table has roughly 410,000 clones, 87% appearing once. The CDR3 consists of 15 residues. V was pared by 5 bases and J by 7 bases, with 8 bases of the junction left unmatched. The germline V gene encodes CDR1 SGHVS and CDR2 FNYEAQ. While infection was still active, Seattle patients were enrolled and then followed longitudinally. This rearrangement joins TRBV7-6 to TRBJ2-1; 10 bases are shared with TRBD2. Sequenced input: peripheral blood. The TCR sequence derives from a woman aged 55-69 years with COVID-19, enrolled during active disease. In DNA form, the CDR3 reads TGTGCCAGCAGCCCAAGCGGGGGGGCCGCAAATGAGCAGTTCTTC. Residues: CASSPSGGAANEQFF.